The T cell receptor beta chain described here comes from a study of metastatic and nonmetastatic thyroid tumors. Background on the study: Both malignant and benign thyroid patients supplied peripheral blood and tumor or nodule tissue samples, across which the repertoires of these patients were then compared.

Patients had received no treatment of any kind before thyroid surgery. This clone rates as medium-sized (0.01 to 0.1%). CDR3 length: 12 amino acids. The V and J ends lost 0 bases and 4 bases respectively, with 4 bases between them. CDR1 is DFQATT, CDR2 SNEGSKA, per germline (reference sequence). Authors' methods: The distant-metastasis classifier for papillary thyroid cancer was built from CDR3 differences across clinicopathological groups. Using MiXCR, TCRdb re-called clones from the PCR reads. V and J calls and clone size were set by TCRdb, not the authors. This table has some 12,000 clones, 9% to 15% appearing once.

Specimen: blood. The gene calls are TRBV20-1 and TRBJ1-3; D gene unclear. The source of this sequence is a female donor with papillary thyroid cancer or a benign thyroid nodule (not recorded which). Some clones in this sample may be carry-over from other donors' samples. CDR3 DNA sequence: TGCAGTGCTAGAGAGGAGGGAAACACCATATATTTT. Translated, it gives CSAREEGNTIYF.